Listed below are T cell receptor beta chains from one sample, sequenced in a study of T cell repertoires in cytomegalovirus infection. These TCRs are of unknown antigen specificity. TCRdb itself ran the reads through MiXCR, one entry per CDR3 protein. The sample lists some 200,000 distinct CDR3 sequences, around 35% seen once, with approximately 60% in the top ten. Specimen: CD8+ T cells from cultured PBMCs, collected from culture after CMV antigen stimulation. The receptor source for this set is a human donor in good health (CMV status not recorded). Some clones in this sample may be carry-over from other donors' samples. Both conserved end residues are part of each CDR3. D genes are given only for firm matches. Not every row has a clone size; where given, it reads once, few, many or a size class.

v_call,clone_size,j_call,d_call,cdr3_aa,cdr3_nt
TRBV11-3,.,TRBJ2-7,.,CASSLESGATYEQYF,TGTGCCAGCAGCTTAGAGTCAGGGGCTACCTACGAGCAGTACTTC
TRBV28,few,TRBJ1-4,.,CASSPRVANEKLFF,TGTGCCAGCAGTCCCAGGGTAGCTAATGAAAAACTGTTTTTT
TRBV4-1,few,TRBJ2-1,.,CASSQDRGGPRYNEQFF,TGCGCCAGCAGCCAAGATAGGGGGGGGCCCCGGTACAATGAGCAGTTCTTC
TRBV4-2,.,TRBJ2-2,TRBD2,CASSQDLAGGAGELFF,TGTGCCAGCAGCCAAGATCTAGCGGGGGGGGCCGGGGAGCTGTTTTTT
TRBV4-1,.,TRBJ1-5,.,CASSDTGRGPQHF,TGCGCCAGCAGCGATACAGGGAGGGGGCCCCAGCATTTT
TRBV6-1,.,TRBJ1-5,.,CASSDRGANQPQHF,TGTGCCAGCAGTGACAGGGGCGCGAATCAGCCCCAGCATTTT
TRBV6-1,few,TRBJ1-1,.,CASSASRKRLNTEAFF,TGTGCCAGCAGTGCGTCCCGAAAAAGACTTAACACTGAAGCTTTCTTT
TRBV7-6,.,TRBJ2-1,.,CAIHQRREGSYNEQFF,TGTGCCATCCACCAGCGCCGAGAGGGGTCCTACAATGAGCAGTTCTTC
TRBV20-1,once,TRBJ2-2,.,CSARGSWEANTGELFF,TGCAGTGCTAGGGGCTCCTGGGAAGCGAACACCGGGGAGCTGTTTTTT
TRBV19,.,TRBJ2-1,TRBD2,CASSPQTSGGHNEQFF,TGTGCCAGTAGTCCCCAGACTAGCGGGGGGCACAATGAGCAGTTCTTC
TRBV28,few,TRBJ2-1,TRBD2,CASSLLAGELLGGNEQFF,TGTGCCAGCAGTCTCCTAGCGGGAGAATTACTAGGGGGCAATGAGCAGTTCTTC
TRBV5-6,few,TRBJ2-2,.,CASGRQENTGELFF,TGTGCCAGCGGGAGGCAAGAGAACACCGGGGAGCTGTTTTTT
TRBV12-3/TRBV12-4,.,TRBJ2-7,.,CASSPSAGTGYEQYF,TGTGCCAGCAGTCCCTCCGCCGGGACTGGCTACGAGCAGTACTTC
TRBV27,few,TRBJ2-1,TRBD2,CAIKRESGYNEQFF,TGTGCCATAAAGCGGGAGTCAGGCTACAATGAGCAGTTCTTC
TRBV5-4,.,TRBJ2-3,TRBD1,CASSFRDRGRDTQYF,TGTGCCAGCAGCTTTCGGGACAGGGGGCGAGATACGCAGTATTTT
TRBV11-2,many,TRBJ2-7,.,CASSLGRGYEQYF,TGTGCCAGCAGCTTAGGCAGGGGATACGAGCAGTACTTC
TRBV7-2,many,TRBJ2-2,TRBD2,CASSLARLAGGSTGELFF,TGTGCCAGCAGCTTAGCCCGTCTAGCGGGAGGGAGCACCGGGGAGCTGTTTTTT
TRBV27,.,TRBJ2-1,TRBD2,CASSPTSGRSYNEQFF,TGTGCCAGCAGTCCGACTAGCGGGAGATCCTACAATGAGCAGTTCTTC
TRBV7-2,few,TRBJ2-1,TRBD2,CASSIWGVAGGYNEQFF,TGTGCCAGCAGCATCTGGGGGGTAGCGGGAGGCTACAATGAGCAGTTCTTC
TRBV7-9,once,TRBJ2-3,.,CASSASGEQAFTDTQYF,TGTGCCAGCAGCGCTTCCGGGGAGCAGGCCTTCACGGATACGCAGTATTTT
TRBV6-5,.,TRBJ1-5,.,CASSEQGTQPQHF,TGTGCCAGCAGTGAACAGGGCACTCAGCCCCAGCATTTT
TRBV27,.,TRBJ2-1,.,CASSLGRETPTGTQAYNEQFF,TGTGCCAGCAGCCTGGGGCGGGAAACCCCCACCGGAACCCAAGCCTACAATGAGCAGTTCTTC
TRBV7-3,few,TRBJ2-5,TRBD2,CASSLVGRGFQETQYF,TGTGCCAGCAGCTTAGTCGGGAGGGGGTTCCAAGAGACCCAGTACTTC
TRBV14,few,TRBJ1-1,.,CASRRVGRFEAFF,TGTGCCAGCAGAAGGGTGGGAAGGTTTGAAGCTTTCTTT
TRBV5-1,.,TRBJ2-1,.,CASSSDRQTYLYNEQFF,TGCGCCAGCAGCTCTGACAGGCAAACCTATCTATACAATGAGCAGTTCTTC
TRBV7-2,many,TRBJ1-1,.,CASSLGVVNTEAFF,TGTGCCAGCAGCTTAGGGGTCGTGAACACTGAAGCTTTCTTT
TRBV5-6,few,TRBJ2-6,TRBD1,CASILYTGGNRNGANVLTF,TGTGCCAGCATCCTATATACAGGGGGCAACAGGAATGGGGCCAACGTCCTGACTTTC
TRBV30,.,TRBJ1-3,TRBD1,CAWSWGQGSGNTIYF,TGTGCCTGGAGTTGGGGACAGGGCTCTGGAAACACCATATATTTT
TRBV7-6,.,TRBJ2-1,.,CASSLENSRASYNEQFF,TGTGCCAGCAGCTTAGAGAACTCGCGGGCCTCCTACAATGAGCAGTTCTTC
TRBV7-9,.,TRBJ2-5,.,CASSLDPDQETQYF,TGTGCCAGCAGCTTAGATCCTGACCAAGAGACCCAGTACTTC
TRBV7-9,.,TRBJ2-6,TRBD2,CASSTNSGRAPGANVLTF,TGTGCCAGCAGCACTAATAGCGGGAGGGCCCCCGGGGCCAACGTCCTGACTTTC
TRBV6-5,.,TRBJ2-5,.,CASSPGGNLQETQYF,TGTGCCAGCAGTCCAGGAGGCAACCTCCAAGAGACCCAGTACTTC
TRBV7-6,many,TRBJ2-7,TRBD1,CASSLRGDRDEQYF,TGTGCCAGCAGCTTAAGGGGGGACAGGGACGAGCAGTACTTC